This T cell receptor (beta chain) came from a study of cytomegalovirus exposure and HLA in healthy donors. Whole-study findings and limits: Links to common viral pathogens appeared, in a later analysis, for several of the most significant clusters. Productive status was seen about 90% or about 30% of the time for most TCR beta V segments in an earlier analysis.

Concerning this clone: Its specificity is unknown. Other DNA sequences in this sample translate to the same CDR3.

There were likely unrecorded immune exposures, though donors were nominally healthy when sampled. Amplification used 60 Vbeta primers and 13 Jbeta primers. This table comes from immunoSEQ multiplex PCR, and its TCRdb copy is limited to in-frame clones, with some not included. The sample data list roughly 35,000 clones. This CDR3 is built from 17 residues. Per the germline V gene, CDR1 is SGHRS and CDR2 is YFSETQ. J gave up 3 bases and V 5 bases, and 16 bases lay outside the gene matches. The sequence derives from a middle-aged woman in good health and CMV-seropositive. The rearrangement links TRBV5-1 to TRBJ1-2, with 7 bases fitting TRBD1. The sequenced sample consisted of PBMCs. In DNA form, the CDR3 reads TGCGCCAGCAGTGGTGACAGGGAAGTAATGGGTGACTATGGCTACACCTTC. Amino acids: CASSGDREVMGDYGYTF.